These T cell receptor beta chains were read from a single sample in a study of T cell clones after liver transplantation. Some clones are missing from TCRdb's copy, which holds only in-frame ones; the method was immunoSEQ multiplex PCR. This table holds fewer than 50,000 clones, 86% found once. The sample was CD4+ T cells from blood, taken 24 months after liver transplant. The source is a human patient who received a liver transplant. Part of the T cells may come from the graft donor. Both conserved end residues are part of each CDR3. The D gene is left open where the match is weak. Not all rows give a size; the values are once, few, many and, for expanded clones, a class.

v_gene	abundance	j_gene	d_gene	CDR3aa	CDR3nt
TRBV7-2	.	TRBJ2-7	TRBD1	CASSLGTGRYEQYF	TGTGCCAGCAGCTTAGGGACAGGGCGCTACGAGCAGTACTTC
TRBV5-4	few	TRBJ1-2	.	CASSLLNEGVTGYTF	TGTGCCAGCAGCTTGCTGAATGAGGGGGTGACAGGCTACACCTTC
TRBV5-3	.	TRBJ2-1	.	CARSCRERGESSYNEQFF	TGTGCCAGAAGCTGCCGCGAAAGGGGGGAAAGCTCCTACAATGAGCAGTTCTTC
TRBV6-5	.	TRBJ1-5	TRBD1	CASSSRGQGQPQHF	TGTGCCAGCAGCTCTAGGGGGCAAGGGCAGCCCCAGCATTTT
TRBV5-4	.	TRBJ2-3	.	CASSLAGPRTDTQYF	TGTGCCAGCAGCTTGGCTGGACCCCGCACAGATACGCAGTATTTT
TRBV5-4	.	TRBJ2-3	.	CASSMSSLSTDTQYF	TGTGCCAGCAGCATGAGCAGTTTAAGCACAGATACGCAGTATTTT
TRBV9	.	TRBJ2-7	TRBD1	CASSRPGQYYEQYF	TGTGCCAGCAGCAGACCGGGACAGTACTACGAGCAGTACTTC
TRBV7-2	.	TRBJ2-1	.	CASSFSALAGEQFF	TGTGCCAGCAGCTTTAGCGCCCTAGCCGGTGAGCAGTTCTTC
TRBV4-2	.	TRBJ1-2	TRBD1	CASSPRDRVYGYTF	TGTGCCAGCAGCCCCCGGGACAGGGTCTATGGCTACACCTTC
TRBV7-2	.	TRBJ2-7	.	CASSLGSGLPSYEQYF	TGTGCCAGCAGCTTAGGGAGCGGCCTCCCCTCCTACGAGCAGTACTTC
TRBV6-1	.	TRBJ2-3	TRBD2	CASSLAGGSTDTQYF	TGTGCCAGCAGCCTAGCGGGGGGCTCCACAGATACGCAGTATTTT
TRBV28	.	TRBJ1-3	.	CASSSSPRNTIYF	TGTGCCAGCAGCTCCAGCCCTCGAAACACCATATATTTT
TRBV6-5	.	TRBJ1-2	.	CASSPTGRYGYTF	TGTGCCAGCAGCCCTACAGGACGCTATGGCTACACCTTC
TRBV4-2	.	TRBJ1-1	.	CASSLREGLTEAFF	TGTGCCAGCAGCCTAAGGGAAGGTTTGACTGAAGCTTTCTTT
TRBV4-1	.	TRBJ2-1	TRBD2	CASSQETSGPRNEQFF	TGCGCCAGCAGCCAGGAGACTAGCGGACCAAGGAATGAGCAGTTCTTC
TRBV28	few	TRBJ1-5	.	CASRYGTTRNQPQHF	TGTGCCAGCAGATACGGGACAACGCGCAATCAGCCCCAGCATTTT
TRBV10-3	.	TRBJ1-3	.	CAIRSGNTIYF	TGTGCCATACGATCCGGAAACACCATATATTTT
TRBV27	.	TRBJ1-5	TRBD1	CASSLLPDRGGQPQHF	TGTGCCAGCAGTCTCCTACCCGACAGGGGGGGTCAGCCCCAGCATTTT
TRBV6-6	.	TRBJ1-4	.	CASSPPIGITNEKLFF	TGTGCCAGCAGTCCCCCCATAGGAATAACTAATGAAAAACTGTTTTTT
TRBV30	.	TRBJ2-2	TRBD1	CAWRWPGTGLTGELFF	TGTGCCTGGAGGTGGCCCGGGACAGGGCTGACCGGGGAGCTGTTTTTT
TRBV29-1	.	TRBJ1-2	.	CSVPFYGVGTNYGYTF	TGCAGCGTCCCTTTCTATGGAGTGGGAACTAACTATGGCTACACCTTC
TRBV27	.	TRBJ2-3	.	CASSLGPGTQDTQYF	TGTGCCAGCAGTTTAGGCCCCGGAACTCAAGATACGCAGTATTTT
TRBV19	.	TRBJ2-1	.	CASSPSLGRISYNEQFF	TGTGCCAGTAGTCCCTCTTTAGGCCGCATCTCCTACAATGAGCAGTTCTTC
TRBV30	few	TRBJ2-6	.	CAWGTLMPLGANVLTF	TGTGCCTGGGGGACCCTTATGCCTCTGGGGGCCAACGTCCTGACTTTC
TRBV9	.	TRBJ2-2	.	CASSVVGANTGELFF	TGTGCCAGCAGCGTAGTGGGGGCGAACACCGGGGAGCTGTTTTTT
TRBV19	.	TRBJ1-5	TRBD1	CASSLRDRGHNQPQHF	TGTGCCAGTAGTCTAAGGGACAGGGGGCACAATCAGCCCCAGCATTTT
TRBV28	.	TRBJ1-2	TRBD1	CASTSAGTGGGYTF	TGTGCCAGCACCAGCGCCGGGACAGGGGGCGGCTACACCTTC
TRBV2	.	TRBJ2-7	.	CASSEAGYHEQYF	TGTGCCAGCAGTGAAGCAGGGTACCACGAGCAGTACTTC
TRBV28	.	TRBJ2-7	TRBD2	CASNPGTSGWFEQYF	TGTGCCAGCAATCCCGGGACTAGCGGTTGGTTTGAGCAGTACTTC
TRBV30	.	TRBJ1-3	.	CAWSLRRSSGNTIYF	TGTGCCTGGAGCCTACGCCGGAGCTCTGGAAACACCATATATTTT
TRBV18	few	TRBJ1-4	TRBD1	CASSPGTGPEKLFF	TGTGCCAGCTCACCCGGGACAGGGCCTGAAAAACTGTTTTTT
TRBV5-1	.	TRBJ2-1	.	CASSFTVRNEQFF	TGCGCCAGCAGCTTTACAGTTAGAAATGAGCAGTTCTTC
TRBV19	.	TRBJ1-5	TRBD1	CASKTGATGNQPQHF	TGTGCCAGTAAGACAGGGGCCACGGGCAATCAGCCCCAGCATTTT
TRBV6-6	.	TRBJ1-1	TRBD1	CASSSAGTGNTEAFF	TGTGCCAGCAGTTCCGCCGGGACAGGGAACACTGAAGCTTTCTTT
TRBV14	few	TRBJ1-2	TRBD1	CASSPGQGLGGYTF	TGTGCCAGCAGCCCGGGACAGGGTTTGGGTGGCTACACCTTC
TRBV7-2	.	TRBJ2-1	.	CASSLNSGASEQFF	TGTGCCAGCAGCTTAAACTCGGGGGCGAGTGAGCAGTTCTTC
TRBV6-6	.	TRBJ2-5	.	CASSYTGPETQYF	TGTGCCAGCAGTTATACGGGCCCAGAGACCCAGTACTTC
TRBV11-2	.	TRBJ2-5	.	CASSRKETQYF	TGTGCCAGCAGCCGGAAAGAGACCCAGTACTTC
TRBV11-3	.	TRBJ2-1	.	CASSPKGGRYVEQFF	TGTGCCAGCAGCCCAAAAGGGGGTCGGTATGTCGAGCAGTTCTTC
TRBV27	.	TRBJ2-2	.	CASSLLVSGELFF	TGTGCCAGCAGTTTACTAGTCTCCGGGGAGCTGTTTTTT
TRBV2	.	TRBJ1-2	.	CASSDQGQYGYTF	TGTGCCAGCAGTGACCAGGGTCAATATGGCTACACCTTC
TRBV29-1	.	TRBJ2-4	.	CSVESQEDIQYF	TGCAGCGTTGAAAGCCAGGAAGACATTCAGTACTTC
TRBV4-2	.	TRBJ2-1	.	CASSQDRGGHEQFF	TGTGCCAGCAGCCAAGATAGGGGGGGTCATGAGCAGTTCTTC
TRBV11-2	.	TRBJ2-7	.	CASSPIGAALRIYEQYF	TGTGCCAGCAGCCCTATTGGGGCAGCCTTACGAATCTACGAGCAGTACTTC
TRBV19	.	TRBJ1-5	.	CASSNGGASNQPQHF	TGTGCCAGTAGTAACGGCGGGGCTAGCAATCAGCCCCAGCATTTT
TRBV7-9	.	TRBJ1-1	.	CASSALNTEAFF	TGTGCCAGCAGCGCCTTGAACACTGAAGCTTTCTTT
TRBV2	.	TRBJ1-6	.	CASSESGLPVSPLHF	TGTGCCAGCAGTGAATCGGGCCTCCCCGTTTCACCCCTCCACTTT
TRBV6-1	.	TRBJ2-1	.	CASSEALSSYNEQFF	TGTGCCAGCAGTGAAGCGCTCAGCTCCTACAATGAGCAGTTCTTC
TRBV28	.	TRBJ1-4	TRBD1	CASRLTGGTNEKLFF	TGTGCCAGCAGACTAACAGGGGGGACTAATGAAAAACTGTTTTTT
TRBV18	.	TRBJ2-7	TRBD1	CASSPGQAVSYEQYF	TGTGCCAGCTCACCCGGACAGGCCGTCTCCTACGAGCAGTACTTC